This TCR beta chain was profiled in a study of blood T cell repertoires in COVID-19. Study-level background: T cells, B-cell-depleted T cells, or PBMCs supplied cDNA or gDNA.

Deletions cut 5 bases from V and 6 bases from J, with 10 bases between. The CDR3 sequence is 13 residues long. The germline V gene has CDR1 SGHDN and CDR2 FVKESK. The assay was immunoSEQ multiplex PCR, and TCRdb's table has in-frame clones only and misses some. Of about 60,000 clones listed, about 86% are singletons. V and J are TRBV14 and TRBJ2-2, with D possibly TRBD2 on 5 matching bases. The sequenced sample consisted of peripheral blood. This receptor was obtained from a man aged 40-55 years with acute or convalescent COVID-19. Here the CDR3 DNA reads TGTGCCAGCAGCTTTACTAGAGCCGGGGAGCTGTTTTTT. Protein sequence: CASSFTRAGELFF.